This paragraph covers one T cell receptor (beta chain) sequence. CDR1 and CDR2 (germline): SGDLS, YYNGEE. The CDR3 is 14 residues long. V dropped 0 bases and J dropped 6; count of bases not matched to a gene: 5. Extracted from the samples, RNA was reverse transcribed into cDNA to serve as the sequencing template. The repertoire was sequenced with immunoSEQ multiplex PCR; TCRdb's copy has only in-frame clones and lacks some. The table includes 150,000 to 200,000 clones, less than 75% detected once. The data originate from a study of CD8+ T cells in alopecia areata. Specified treatment: oral pan-JAK inhibitor, 5-10 mg twice daily. Obtained from alopecia areata patients were lesional scalp punch biopsies along with peripheral blood.

The starting material was CD4+ T cells sorted from blood, obtained at approximately week 61, from a patient treated with tofacitinib. The rearrangement joins TRBV9 to TRBJ2-7, with 8 bases identical to TRBD1. This sequence originates from a human donor with alopecia areata. CDR3 sequence (DNA): TGTGCCAGCAGCGTAGCGCCAGGGGGCGGCGAGCAGTACTTC. This sequence encodes CASSVAPGGGEQYF.